The 23 T cell receptor beta chains given below trace back to one sample, sequenced in a study of OX40 agonist ivuxolimab in advanced cancers. The method was immunoSEQ multiplex PCR; TCRdb's version includes in-frame clones alone and lacks a portion of them. This sample has 25,000 to 30,000 clones; around four fifths occur once, and the top ten carry roughly 12%. Specimen: CD4+ or CD8+ T cells sorted from blood, collected in a trial of the OX40 agonist ivuxolimab. The receptors shown here come from an adult with an advanced solid tumor such as melanoma, head and neck, liver or kidney cancer.

The chain joins TRBV19 to TRBJ2-3, with 7 bases fitting TRBD2. Germline CDR1 and CDR2: LNHDA and SQIVND (reference sequence). The CDR3 totals 17 residues. Trimming took 0 bases from V and 0 from J; bases not matched to a gene: 6. The CDR3 loop reads CASSIDPGGPSTDTQYF. CDR3 in DNA: TGTGCCAGTAGTATAGACCCGGGAGGACCAAGCACAGATACGCAGTATTTT.

The chain joins TRBV7-6 to TRBJ2-5; D is uncertain. This CDR3 is built from 13 residues. Germline V gene sequence: CDR1 SGHVS, CDR2 FNYEAQ. Trimming cost V 5 bases and J 5 bases, with 12 bases left between them. In DNA, the CDR3 is TGTGCCAGCAGCGCCCCTGGAAAGGAGACCCAGTACTTC. The encoded protein is CASSAPGKETQYF.

V and J are TRBV6-5 and TRBJ1-4, with 8 bases matching TRBD1. Trimming at V came to 4 bases and at J to 7 bases, leaving 8 bases not matched to a gene. Per the germline V gene, CDR1 is MNHEY and CDR2 is SVGAGI. This CDR3 is 15 amino acids long. The CDR3 is CASSFYQGAVEKLFF. Written as DNA, the CDR3 is TGTGCCAGCAGTTTTTATCAGGGGGCGGTTGAAAAACTGTTTTTT.

The table lists this clone with a count of one. The chain employs TRBV19 and TRBJ1-1; TRBD1 agrees at 7 bases. This CDR3 has 14 amino acids. Trimming removed 5 bases from V and 1 base from J; junction bases left unmatched: 4. Germline V gene sequence: CDR1 LNHDA, CDR2 SQIVND (reference sequence). The CDR3 is CASSVGTENTEAFF. CDR3 bases: TGTGCCAGTAGTGTCGGGACAGAGAACACTGAAGCTTTCTTT.

The chain uses TRBV2 and TRBJ2-4; the D gene could be TRBD1 or TRBD2 (5 bases each). This CDR3 is 17 amino acids long. Per germline, CDR1 SNHLY and CDR2 FYNNEI. Between the trimmed V and J ends, which lost 7 bases and 0 bases, there was a span of 19 bases. The CDR3 loop is CASKEDISLLAKNIQYF. CDR3 in DNA: TGTGCCAGCAAGGAGGACATCAGCCTACTAGCCAAAAACATTCAGTACTTC.

The V gene is TRBV6-5, the J gene TRBJ2-2; 11 bases match TRBD1. V lost 10 bases, J lost 7 bases, and 8 bases stayed unmatched. This CDR3 contains 14 residues. The germline V gene has CDR1 MNHEY and CDR2 SVGAGI. This CDR3 is CATWTGGVIGELFF. Here the CDR3 DNA reads TGTGCCACCTGGACAGGGGGCGTCATCGGGGAGCTGTTTTTT.

The chain links TRBV12-5 to TRBJ2-7; 10 bases agree with TRBD1. J was trimmed by 4 bases and V by 5 bases; bases with no gene match: 5. The CDR3 has 14 amino acids. Germline lookup yields CDR1 LGHNT and CDR2 FRNRAP. CDR3 region: CASGASDRGYEQYF. As DNA, the CDR3 is TGTGCTAGTGGTGCCTCGGACAGGGGGTACGAGCAGTACTTC.

This clone was recorded only once. This chain links TRBV4-1 with TRBJ2-7, with D uncertain. V lost 5 bases and J 5 bases, leaving 22 bases between the germline ends. This CDR3 comprises 16 residues. Germline CDR1 is MGHRA and CDR2 is YSYEKL. The CDR3 DNA reads as TGCGCCAGCAGCTACCGACCCCTAGATCTCCTGGACGAGCAGTACTTC. Its protein product is CASSYRPLDLLDEQYF.

The rearrangement links TRBV27 to TRBJ1-4; 7 bases are a match to TRBD1. Germline loops: CDR1 MNHEY, CDR2 SMNVEV (reference sequence). The CDR3 covers 14 residues. V dropped 6 bases and J dropped 8; count of bases not matched to a gene: 9. This chain's CDR3 is CASSPRRGREKLFF. For the CDR3, the DNA is TGTGCCAGCAGCCCCCGGAGGGGGCGGGAAAAACTGTTTTTT.

The chain combines TRBV6-4 with TRBJ1-6, with 7 bases aligning to TRBD1. Trimming took 0 bases from V and 7 from J; bases not matched to a gene: 0. This CDR3 has 14 amino acids. The germline V gene encodes CDR1 MRHNA and CDR2 SNTAGT. The CDR3 spells CASSDSTGNSPLHF. DNA for the CDR3: TGTGCCAGCAGTGACTCGACAGGGAATTCACCCCTCCACTTT.

V gene TRBV6-1 combines with J gene TRBJ1-4; 9 positions match TRBD1. V lost 4 bases and J lost 13; bases outside the gene matches: 10. This CDR3 comprises 14 residues. CDR1 is MNHNS and CDR2 is SASEGT in the germline V gene. CDR3 sequence: CASSGTGGGRGLFF. The CDR3 bases are TGTGCCAGCAGTGGTACAGGGGGCGGGAGAGGACTGTTTTTT.

This clone was recorded once. This sequence joins TRBV4-1 and TRBJ2-7; TRBD1 agrees at 8 bases. The germline V gene has CDR1 MGHRA and CDR2 YSYEKL. This CDR3 has 15 residues. The V gene end was trimmed by 4 bases and the J gene end by 0 bases; junction bases not matched to a gene: 5. The CDR3 region has the DNA TGCGCCAGCAGCCCCCAGGGGGCCGACTCCTACGAGCAGTACTTC. This codes for CASSPQGADSYEQYF.

The genes are TRBV11-2 and TRBJ1-6; D is perhaps TRBD1 (6 bases). The V end lost 5 bases, the J end lost 5 bases, and 10 bases lay between the germline ends. The CDR3 is 14 residues long. Germline V gene lookup returns CDR1 SGHAT and CDR2 FQNNGV. The CDR3 loop is CASSPRGNNSPLHF. The CDR3 DNA reads TGTGCCAGCAGCCCCAGGGGTAATAATTCACCCCTCCACTTT.

This rearrangement joins TRBV2 to TRBJ2-6; D is unclear. Germline V gene data show CDR1 as SNHLY and CDR2 as FYNNEI. V lost 8 bases and J lost 1, with 12 bases in between. The CDR3 has 15 amino acids. The CDR3 loop is CASPGISSGANVLTF. CDR3 DNA sequence: TGTGCCAGCCCTGGAATAAGTTCTGGGGCCAACGTCCTGACTTTC. Variable domain in full (rest from reference TRBV2 and TRBJ2-6): EPEVTQTPSHQVTQMGQEVILRCVPISNHLYFYWYRQILGQKVEFLVSFYNNEISEKSEIFDDQFSVERPDGSNFTLKIRSTKLEDSAMYFCASPGISSGANVLTFGAGSRLTVL.

The chain carries TRBV15 and TRBJ1-5, with TRBD1 identical over 7 bases. Germline CDR1 reads LNHNV; CDR2 reads YYDKDF (reference sequence). V lost 5 bases to trimming and J lost 4 bases; unmatched junction nucleotides: 11. The CDR3 runs to 16 residues. Here the CDR3 DNA reads TGTGCCACCAGCTCCCCCGATTCAGGGGGTAATCAGCCCCAGCATTTT. Its protein product is CATSSPDSGGNQPQHF.

This clone was counted only a few times. The chain combines TRBV6-6 with TRBJ1-6; D is uncertain. Germline V gives CDR1 MNHNY, CDR2 SVGAGI (reference sequence). V was pared by 5 bases and J by 1 base, with 9 bases between. This CDR3 spans 15 amino acids. CDR3 nucleotides: TGTGCCAGCAGTGGCTATGGTTCCTATAATTCACCCCTCCACTTT. It codes for CASSGYGSYNSPLHF.

The chain joins TRBV18 to TRBJ2-3, with 7 bases aligning to TRBD2. The CDR3 contains 14 residues. Germline V lookup: CDR1 KGHSH, CDR2 LQKENI. Trimming at V came to 2 bases and at J to 3 bases, leaving 2 bases not matched to a gene. As DNA, the CDR3 is TGTGCCAGCTCACCAGGGAGGGGAACAGATACGCAGTATTTT. It translates to CASSPGRGTDTQYF.

The V call is TRBV25-1, the J call TRBJ1-1; 7 bases fit TRBD1. Germline CDR1 MGHDK, CDR2 SYGVNS. CDR3 length: 14 residues. J gave up 5 bases and V 2 bases, and 5 bases lay outside the gene matches. The CDR3 loop reads CASSEQGVWTEAFF. For the CDR3, the DNA is TGTGCCAGCAGTGAACAGGGGGTATGGACTGAAGCTTTCTTT.

This chain connects TRBV7-9 to TRBJ2-7, with no clear D. CDR1 SEHNR and CDR2 FQNEAQ come from the germline V gene (reference sequence). The germline V and J ends were trimmed by 5 bases and 2 bases, with 16 bases remaining between them. CDR3 length equals 15 residues. The CDR3 nucleotides are TGTGCCAGCAGCCCCGAGAGTGGGCCTACCTACGAGCAGTACTTC. Residues: CASSPESGPTYEQYF.

The chain uses TRBV11-2 and TRBJ2-3; 11 bases agree with TRBD2. Germline assignment: CDR1 SGHAT and CDR2 FQNNGV. The CDR3 extends over 18 amino acids. J lost 2 bases, V lost 5 bases, and 12 bases had no gene match. The CDR3 DNA is TGTGCCAGCAGCCTAGCGGGGGGCGGTGAAGCATACACAGATACGCAGTATTTT. Encoded protein: CASSLAGGGEAYTDTQYF.

This chain connects TRBV19 to TRBJ1-1; no definite D call. Germline CDR1 reads LNHDA; CDR2 reads SQIVND (reference sequence). The CDR3 totals 14 residues. Trimming stripped 3 bases from V and 1 base from J, with 9 bases between. The CDR3 nucleotides are TGTGCCAGTAGTATCGGTGCGGGGAACACTGAAGCTTTCTTT. Encoded protein: CASSIGAGNTEAFF.

This chain connects TRBV6-1 to TRBJ2-7; D gene ambiguous. Germline CDR1 and CDR2: MNHNS and SASEGT. The CDR3 is 15 residues long. V shed 6 bases and J shed 4 bases, with 19 bases lying between them. CDR3 sequence: CASSALPSITYEQYF. The CDR3 DNA sequence: TGTGCCAGCAGCGCGCTACCATCCATCACTTACGAGCAGTACTTC.

The chain carries TRBV6-4 and TRBJ2-3; the D gene is possibly TRBD1 (6 bases). Trimming stripped 0 bases from V and 10 bases from J, with 11 bases between. Germline lookup yields CDR1 MRHNA and CDR2 SNTAGT. There are 13 residues in the CDR3. CDR3 nucleotides: TGTGCCAGCAGTGACTCGAAGCAGGGGCCGCAGTATTTT. Its translation: CASSDSKQGPQYF.